A selection of T cell receptor beta chains follows, all from one sample in a study of neurological immune-mediated disorders. TCRdb processed the 5' RACE reads anew with MiXCR; each CDR3 protein has one entry. The data contain approximately 82,000 distinct CDR3 sequences, about 13% of them singletons. Material: PBMCs. These receptors were obtained from a female donor with HTLV-1-associated myelopathy (HAM/TSP). Each CDR3 is given with its conserved first and last residue.

J: TRBJ2-3
V: TRBV4-2
CDR3: CASSQDGSDTQYF

J: TRBJ2-2
V: TRBV14
CDR3: CASSQRSGGNTGELFF

J: TRBJ2-2
V: TRBV7-2
CDR3: CASSFQSGMNTGELFF

J: TRBJ2-1
V: TRBV15
CDR3: CATASGANNEQFF

J: TRBJ2-1
V: TRBV5-1
CDR3: CASSLERAPNEQFF

J: TRBJ2-2
V: TRBV5-1
CDR3: CASSLDPTGELFF

J: TRBJ1-6
V: TRBV27
CDR3: CASSPPNSPLHF

J: TRBJ2-2
V: TRBV25-1
CDR3: CASSEFRTEVTGELFF

J: TRBJ2-7
V: TRBV6-6
CDR3: CASSSQEQYF

J: TRBJ2-1
V: TRBV28
CDR3: CASSAASGGYNEQFF

J: TRBJ2-3
V: TRBV12-3/TRBV12-4
CDR3: CASRGTVSTDTQYF

J: TRBJ1-5
V: TRBV5-1
CDR3: CASSPTPGYSNQPQHF

J: TRBJ2-1
V: TRBV5-1
CDR3: CASSLVGGGGEQFF

J: TRBJ2-7
V: TRBV25-1
CDR3: CASSDGGYEQYF

J: TRBJ2-1
V: TRBV6-5
CDR3: CASSYSNGVTYNEQFF

J: TRBJ2-2
V: TRBV4-1
CDR3: CASSQDWSLGGTGELFF

J: TRBJ2-2
V: TRBV5-1
CDR3: CASSLGDRDAGELFF

J: TRBJ1-1
V: TRBV5-1
CDR3: CASSLTTDTEAFF

J: TRBJ1-2
V: TRBV6-6
CDR3: CASSYSEGAKGYTF

J: TRBJ2-3
V: TRBV18
CDR3: CASSPGDLTDTQYF

J: TRBJ2-2
V: TRBV29-1
CDR3: CSVEGRWGTGELFF

J: TRBJ2-3
V: TRBV12-3/TRBV12-4
CDR3: CASSLGGTSGGLQYF

J: TRBJ2-3
V: TRBV6-6
CDR3: CASSYGLGGGDTQYF

J: TRBJ2-3
V: TRBV29-1
CDR3: CSAIAGYTDTQYF

J: TRBJ1-2
V: TRBV3-1
CDR3: CASSRSGDGYTF

J: TRBJ2-1
V: TRBV5-1
CDR3: CASRTSGVNEQFF

J: TRBJ2-3
V: TRBV6-2/TRBV6-3
CDR3: CASSSFRGTDTQYF

J: TRBJ1-1
V: TRBV3-1
CDR3: CASSLTAHTEAFF

J: TRBJ2-2
V: TRBV5-1
CDR3: CASSSTRDVVYGELFF

J: TRBJ2-3
V: TRBV15
CDR3: CATSRDLAGGTDTQYF

J: TRBJ2-1
V: TRBV29-1
CDR3: CSVVRYHNEQFF

J: TRBJ1-1
V: TRBV12-3/TRBV12-4
CDR3: CASKGTEAFF

J: TRBJ2-7
V: TRBV18
CDR3: CASSPPGNLHEQYF

J: TRBJ1-5
V: TRBV27
CDR3: CASSLGTGANQPQHF

J: TRBJ2-6
V: TRBV12-3/TRBV12-4
CDR3: CGTRAGGANVLTF

J: TRBJ2-3
V: TRBV12-3/TRBV12-4
CDR3: CASTRRGSSTDTQYF